The 26 T cell receptor beta chains below were found in one sample sequenced in a study of somatic mutations in cytotoxic T cells in rheumatoid arthritis. Data came from immunoSEQ multiplex PCR; TCRdb stores just in-frame clones and leaves some out. Here the sample spans over 15,000 clones, around 80% being singletons. Material for sequencing was CD8+ T cells sorted from blood. Receptors were obtained from an adult with rheumatoid arthritis.

The V call is TRBV7-6, the J call TRBJ2-3, with D hard to call. The CDR3 sequence is 15 residues long. Trimming pared 1 base from V and 6 bases from J, leaving 14 bases between. Germline lookup yields CDR1 SGHVS and CDR2 FNYEAQ. CDR3 protein: CASSLDSTQGDTQYF. CDR3 coding DNA: TGTGCCAGCAGCTTAGACTCAACCCAAGGGGATACGCAGTATTTT.

V usage is TRBV4-1 and J usage is TRBJ2-4; D remains ambiguous. There are 16 residues in the CDR3. The V gene lost 3 bases and the J gene lost 0 bases, with 12 bases spanning the gap. CDR1 MGHRA and CDR2 YSYEKL come from the germline V gene. The CDR3 nucleotides are TGCGCCAGCAGCCAGACACCAGGATTAGCCAAAAACATTCAGTACTTC. Its translation: CASSQTPGLAKNIQYF.

The chain joins TRBV10-3 to TRBJ1-1; tentatively, D is TRBD1 (5 bases). This CDR3 has 18 residues. Germline CDR1 is ENHRY and CDR2 is SYGVKD. V dropped 3 bases and J dropped 3 bases, with 23 bases sitting between them. The CDR3 spells CAISESRGLQVRDTEAFF. DNA for the CDR3: TGTGCCATCAGTGAATCCCGGGGCCTACAGGTTAGAGACACTGAAGCTTTCTTT.

V gene TRBV13 combines with J gene TRBJ1-4; perhaps TRBD1 as D (5 bases). The V end lost 2 bases, the J end lost 5 bases, and 12 bases lay between the germline ends. The CDR3 totals 15 residues. Germline CDR1 PRHDT, CDR2 FYEKMQ (reference sequence). CDR3 bases: TGTGCCAGCAGCTTATACCCAGGGAACAATGAAAAACTGTTTTTT. Amino acids: CASSLYPGNNEKLFF.

The sample holds a few counts of this clone. CDR3 nucleotides: TGTGCCAGCACGGAGGTCCTGAGGACTGAAGCTTTCTTT. Amino acid sequence: CASTEVLRTEAFF. The rearrangement uses TRBV7-9 and TRBJ1-1, with D hard to call. The CDR3 consists of 13 residues. V gave up 7 bases and J gave up 5 bases, with 14 bases separating them. Germline CDR1 SEHNR, CDR2 FQNEAQ (reference sequence).

This chain connects TRBV7-9 to TRBJ2-7; D is uncertain. The CDR3 runs to 13 residues. CDR1 is SEHNR and CDR2 is FQNEAQ in the germline V gene (reference sequence). V was clipped by 1 base and J by 6 bases, with 10 bases between them. The CDR3 spells CASSLGGISEQYF. In DNA, the CDR3 is TGTGCCAGCAGCTTAGGTGGGATTTCCGAGCAGTACTTC.

The chain uses TRBV5-1 and TRBJ1-1, with no clear D. The CDR3 is 15 amino acids. Germline CDR1 SGHRS, CDR2 YFSETQ. Trimming took off 0 bases at V and 4 bases at J, with 13 bases between the two ends. CDR3 amino acids: CASSLESGISTEAFF. DNA for the CDR3: TGCGCCAGCAGCTTGGAATCCGGGATCAGCACTGAAGCTTTCTTT.

This sequence joins TRBV9 and TRBJ2-7, with a weak D call TRBD1 (6 bases). Germline CDR1 is SGDLS and CDR2 is YYNGEE. Trimming removed 4 bases at V and 8 bases at J, with 19 bases between. CDR3 size: 14 residues. CDR3: CASSPSILRGKQYF. CDR3 coding DNA: TGTGCCAGCAGCCCTTCGATCCTCAGGGGAAAGCAGTACTTC.

This clone was seen more than once but under ten times. The chain is built from TRBV7-9 and TRBJ2-7; D call uncertain. Germline CDR1 and CDR2: SEHNR and FQNEAQ (reference sequence). The CDR3 extends over 14 amino acids. The V end was cut by 3 bases, the J end by 0 bases, with 9 bases between. Here the CDR3 DNA reads TGTGCCAGCAGCTTTGGCATGCGCTCCTACGAGCAGTACTTC. This codes for CASSFGMRSYEQYF. Filled out from reference TRBV7-9 and TRBJ2-7, the complete variable domain reads DTGVSQNPRHKITKRGQNVTFRCDPISEHNRLYWYRQTLGQGPEFLTYFQNEAQLEKSRLLSDRFSAERPKGSFSTLEIQRTEQGDSAMYLCASSFGMRSYEQYFGPGTRLTVT.

The chain is built from TRBV5-1 and TRBJ1-1; no reliable D call. This CDR3 region has 12 residues. V lost 5 bases, J lost 6 bases, and 11 bases lay in between. Germline V gene data show CDR1 as SGHRS and CDR2 as YFSETQ. The CDR3 DNA is TGCGCCAGCAGGGGAGGGTTTCCTGAAGCTTTCTTT. Its translation is CASRGGFPEAFF.

V is TRBV27 and J is TRBJ2-1; 7 bases are a match to TRBD2. Germline trimming cut 5 bases from V and 4 bases from J; bases unmatched to any gene: 11. Germline V gene data show CDR1 as MNHEY and CDR2 as SMNVEV (reference sequence). This CDR3 contains 16 residues. CDR3 sequence reads: CASSPLGGTGYNEQFF. Here the CDR3 DNA reads TGTGCCAGCAGTCCCCTGGGGGGGACGGGTTACAATGAGCAGTTCTTC.

CDR3 DNA: TGTGCCAGCAGCTTGGAGGCGGGGAGGAGAAGTCAGAACTATTACGAGCAGTACTTC. Protein: CASSLEAGRRSQNYYEQYF. The chain recombines TRBV13 with TRBJ2-7, with D possibly TRBD2 on 6 matching bases. The CDR3 spans 19 residues. V lost 3 bases, J lost 4 bases, and 28 bases lay in between. Germline V gene data show CDR1 as PRHDT and CDR2 as FYEKMQ (reference sequence).

The chain joins TRBV18 to TRBJ1-1; D is uncertain. This CDR3 spans 13 amino acids. The germline V gene encodes CDR1 KGHSH and CDR2 LQKENI. V was clipped by 3 bases and J by 3 bases, with 8 bases between them. The CDR3 spells CASSPSRDTEAFF. For the CDR3, the DNA is TGTGCCAGCTCACCTTCCCGTGACACTGAAGCTTTCTTT. Supplemented by reference TRBV18 and TRBJ1-1, the full variable domain reads NAGVMQNPRHLVRRRGQEARLRCSPMKGHSHVYWYRQLPEEGLKFMVYLQKENIIDESGMPKERFSAEFPKEGPSILRIQQVVRGDSAAYFCASSPSRDTEAFFGQGTRLTVV.

This chain links TRBV6-5 with TRBJ1-6; D unclear. There are 15 residues in the CDR3. Deletions cut 5 bases from V and 0 bases from J, with 8 bases between. Germline V lookup: CDR1 MNHEY, CDR2 SVGAGI. The CDR3 DNA sequence: TGTGCCAGCAGTACTATAAGCTCCTATAATTCACCCCTCCACTTT. Amino acids: CASSTISSYNSPLHF.

J is TRBJ1-2 and V is TRBV29-1; D might be TRBD1 (6 bases). CDR1 and CDR2 from the germline V gene are SQVTM and ANQGSEA. Trimming stripped 3 bases from V and 4 bases from J, with 9 bases between. This CDR3 has 12 residues. The CDR3 protein is CSVDAGVYGYTF. CDR3 in DNA: TGCAGCGTTGACGCAGGGGTCTATGGCTACACCTTC. The whole variable domain, remainder taken from reference TRBV29-1 and TRBJ1-2, is SAVISQKPSRDICQRGTSLTIQCQVDSQVTMMFWYRQQPGQSLTLIATANQGSEATYESGFVIDKFPISRPNLTFSTLTVSNMSPEDSSIYLCSVDAGVYGYTFGSGTRLTVV.

This clone was counted once. The chain is built from TRBV7-9 and TRBJ2-5; 8 bases fit TRBD2. Trimming removed 5 bases from V and 5 bases from J; junction bases left unmatched: 7. The CDR3 runs to 14 residues. Germline V gene lookup returns CDR1 SEHNR and CDR2 FQNEAQ (reference sequence). CDR3 loop: CASSPGVAGETQYF. The DNA for the CDR3 is TGTGCCAGCAGCCCTGGGGTAGCGGGGGAGACCCAGTACTTC.

V and J are TRBV5-1 and TRBJ2-4; no firm D call. Trimming stripped 3 bases from V and 1 base from J, with 14 bases between. This CDR3 is built from 16 residues. Germline loops: CDR1 SGHRS, CDR2 YFSETQ. CDR3 sequence: CASSWWYKLAKNIQYF. CDR3 sequence (DNA): TGCGCCAGCAGCTGGTGGTATAAGTTGGCCAAAAACATTCAGTACTTC. The full variable domain, completed using reference TRBV5-1 and TRBJ2-4, is KAGVTQTPRYLIKTRGQQVTLSCSPISGHRSVSWYQQTPGQGLQFLFEYFSETQRNKGNFPGRFSGRQFSNSRSEMNVSTLELGDSALYLCASSWWYKLAKNIQYFGAGTRLSVL.

The chain employs TRBV2 and TRBJ2-2, with D possibly TRBD2 on 5 matching bases. The germline V gene has CDR1 SNHLY and CDR2 FYNNEI. The length of the CDR3 is 13 residues. Trimming took 4 bases from V and 5 from J, leaving 8 bases between them. CDR3 nucleotides: TGTGCCAGCAGTGTGGGAGCTACCGGGGAGCTGTTTTTT. It encodes CASSVGATGELFF.

This rearrangement joins TRBV6-6 to TRBJ2-1; the match to TRBD2 covers 9 bases. Germline assignment: CDR1 MNHNY and CDR2 SVGAGI (reference sequence). With V trimmed by 7 bases and J by 6 bases, 10 bases remained unmatched. This CDR3 spans 15 amino acids. CDR3 nucleotide sequence: TGTGCCAGCACCAAAGGAGCGGGGGGAGTCAATGAGCAGTTCTTC. Its translation is CASTKGAGGVNEQFF.

This chain connects TRBV4-1 to TRBJ2-1; 11 positions match TRBD2. The CDR3 is 13 amino acids. Looked up from germline, CDR1 is MGHRA and CDR2 is YSYEKL. Unmatched junction bases numbered 4, after V lost 2 bases and J lost 13 bases. CDR3 sequence reads: CASSQTSGGNQFF. In nucleotides, the CDR3 is TGCGCCAGCAGCCAAACTAGCGGGGGTAATCAGTTCTTC.

This chain links TRBV5-6 with TRBJ2-1; TRBD1 is a possible D gene (6 bases). The CDR3 covers 14 residues. V dropped 2 bases and J dropped 4 bases, with 10 bases sitting between them. The germline V gene has CDR1 SGHDT and CDR2 YYEEEE. CDR3 sequence reads: CASSFGQQYNEQFF. The CDR3 DNA follows: TGTGCCAGCAGCTTTGGACAGCAGTACAATGAGCAGTTCTTC.

This sequence joins TRBV5-6 and TRBJ1-1; D is perhaps TRBD1 (5 bases). CDR1 SGHDT and CDR2 YYEEEE come from the germline V gene. The CDR3 has 14 amino acids. The V and J ends lost 0 bases and 5 bases respectively, with 11 bases between them. The CDR3 protein is CASSLAGGGTEAFF. In nucleotides, the CDR3 is TGTGCCAGCAGCTTGGCCGGCGGGGGGACTGAAGCTTTCTTT.

This chain uses TRBV7-9 with TRBJ2-1, with D unclear. V shed 5 bases and J shed 6 bases, with 11 bases lying between them. Germline lookup yields CDR1 SEHNR and CDR2 FQNEAQ (reference sequence). The CDR3 contains 13 residues. CDR3 protein: CASSLRLINEQFF. In nucleotides, the CDR3 is TGTGCCAGCAGCCTACGACTCATCAATGAGCAGTTCTTC.

The CDR3 here is CSVVASGELFF. The CDR3 coding sequence is TGCAGCGTTGTGGCTTCCGGGGAGCTGTTTTTT. The rearrangement links TRBV29-1 to TRBJ2-2; D unclear. Trimming shortened V by 4 bases and J by 6 bases, and 6 bases separated the two germline ends. CDR1 is SQVTM, CDR2 ANQGSEA, per germline. The CDR3 sequence is 11 residues long.

The V call is TRBV9, the J call TRBJ2-2, with 13 bases lining up with TRBD2. Germline V gives CDR1 SGDLS, CDR2 YYNGEE. Losses at the gene ends were 3 bases for V and 8 bases for J; bases not matched to a gene: 4. CDR3 length: 15 residues. The CDR3 nucleotides read TGTGCCAGCAGCGACACTAGCGGGGGGGCGGGGGAGCTGTTTTTT. Translating gives CASSDTSGGAGELFF. Full variable domain (missing parts from reference TRBV9 and TRBJ2-2): DSGVTQTPKHLITATGQRVTLRCSPRSGDLSVYWYQQSLDQGLQFLIQYYNGEERAKGNILERFSAQQFPDLHSELNLSSLELGDSALYFCASSDTSGGAGELFFGEGSRLTVL.

V usage is TRBV9 and J usage is TRBJ2-1; D gene ambiguous. V lost 4 bases and J lost 6, with 8 bases in between. CDR1 SGDLS and CDR2 YYNGEE come from the germline V gene. This CDR3 contains 12 residues. The CDR3 is CASSPRPNEQFF. In nucleotides, the CDR3 is TGTGCCAGCAGCCCCCGGCCCAATGAGCAGTTCTTC. Looking up the rest from reference TRBV9 and TRBJ2-1 gives the full variable domain: DSGVTQTPKHLITATGQRVTLRCSPRSGDLSVYWYQQSLDQGLQFLIQYYNGEERAKGNILERFSAQQFPDLHSELNLSSLELGDSALYFCASSPRPNEQFFGPGTRLTVL.